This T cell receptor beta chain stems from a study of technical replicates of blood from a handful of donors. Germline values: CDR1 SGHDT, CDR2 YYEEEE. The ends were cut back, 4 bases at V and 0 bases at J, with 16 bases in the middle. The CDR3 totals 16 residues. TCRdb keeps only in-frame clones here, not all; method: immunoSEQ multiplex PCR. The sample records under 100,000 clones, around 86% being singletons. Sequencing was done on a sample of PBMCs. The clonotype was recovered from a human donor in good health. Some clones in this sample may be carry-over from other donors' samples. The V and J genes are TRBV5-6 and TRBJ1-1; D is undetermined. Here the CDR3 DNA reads TGTGCCAGCAGCCCTCCATCGGTGGGAGTGAACACTGAAGCTTTCTTT. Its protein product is CASSPPSVGVNTEAFF.